These T cell receptor beta chains were read from a single sample in a study of blood T cell repertoires in COVID-19. Profiling relied on immunoSEQ multiplex PCR, and the TCRdb table lists in-frame clones only, not all of them. The table lists 200,000 or so clones, 70% to 90% of them singletons. The sequencing input was PBMCs or T cells enriched from blood (not recorded which). These receptors were taken from a young man who had recovered from COVID-19. CDR3s include the opening cysteine and the closing phenylalanine or tryptophan. Fields, in order: D gene, J gene, V gene, clone size, CDR3 protein, CDR3 DNA. A D gene is named only where the DNA matches it firmly. Expanded clones are given a class, and other clones once, few, many or no size at all.

NA | TRBJ2-7 | TRBV19 | NA | CASSISGSSYEQYF | TGTGCCAGTAGTATATCGGGGTCCTCCTACGAGCAGTACTTC
TRBD1 | TRBJ2-7 | TRBV29-1 | NA | CSVEAPETGGQYF | TGCAGCGTTGAGGCACCCGAGACAGGGGGCCAGTACTTC
TRBD2 | TRBJ2-7 | TRBV10-3 | NA | CAIRLAGGYEQYF | TGTGCCATCAGGCTAGCGGGGGGATACGAGCAGTACTTC
NA | TRBJ1-5 | TRBV5-6 | few | CASSLWTVSNQPQHF | TGTGCCAGCAGCTTATGGACAGTTTCAAATCAGCCCCAGCATTTT
NA | TRBJ2-5 | TRBV11-2 | NA | CASRPLEYQETQYF | TGTGCCAGCAGGCCGTTAGAGTACCAAGAGACCCAGTACTTC
NA | TRBJ2-3 | TRBV6-2/TRBV6-3 | NA | CASSPVIVLSDTQYF | TGTGCCAGCAGCCCGGTGATAGTTTTATCAGATACGCAGTATTTT
NA | TRBJ1-4 | TRBV19 | NA | CASSGGTEKLFF | TGTGCCAGTAGCGGAGGTACTGAAAAACTGTTTTTT
NA | TRBJ2-4 | TRBV30 | NA | CAWSSGGAGDIQYF | TGTGCCTGGAGTTCAGGGGGCGCGGGGGACATTCAGTACTTC
TRBD1 | TRBJ2-7 | TRBV25-1 | NA | CASSLGGTGGEQYF | TGTGCCAGCTCCCTGGGCGGGACAGGGGGCGAGCAGTACTTC
TRBD2 | TRBJ2-3 | TRBV19 | NA | CATLAGGRPADTQYF | TGTGCCACCCTAGCGGGAGGCCGCCCCGCAGATACGCAGTATTTT
TRBD2 | TRBJ2-1 | TRBV20-1 | NA | CSASIPLAGINEQFF | TGCAGTGCTAGTATCCCTCTAGCGGGCATCAATGAGCAGTTCTTC
NA | TRBJ1-3 | TRBV18 | NA | CASSPGRQSTIYF | TGTGCCAGCTCACCGGGTCGACAGTCCACCATATATTTT
TRBD2 | TRBJ2-3 | TRBV30 | NA | CAWTPGGFGGGDTQYF | TGTGCCTGGACCCCGGGGGGGTTTGGCGGGGGAGATACGCAGTATTTT
NA | TRBJ1-4 | TRBV7-9 | once | CASSHPLGGTNEKLFF | TGTGCCAGCAGCCACCCCCTCGGGGGGACTAATGAAAAACTGTTTTTT
TRBD1 | TRBJ1-3 | TRBV29-1 | NA | CSVGQGASGNTIYF | TGCAGCGTTGGACAGGGGGCATCTGGAAACACCATATATTTT
TRBD2 | TRBJ2-1 | TRBV10-1 | NA | CASSSGSTPGEQFF | TGCGCCAGTTCTAGCGGGAGTACGCCTGGTGAGCAGTTCTTC
TRBD1 | TRBJ1-4 | TRBV2 | NA | CASSIARQGTNEKLFF | TGTGCCAGCAGTATAGCTCGACAGGGAACTAATGAAAAACTGTTTTTT
NA | TRBJ1-6 | TRBV6-5 | NA | CASTRENSPLHF | TGTGCCAGCACCCGGGAAAATTCACCCCTCCACTTT
NA | TRBJ1-1 | TRBV27 | NA | CASSHSQVGTEAFF | TGTGCCAGCAGTCATTCCCAGGTGGGCACTGAAGCTTTCTTT
TRBD2 | TRBJ2-3 | TRBV5-1 | NA | CASSVRLAGDTDTQYF | TGCGCCAGCAGCGTACGACTAGCGGGGGACACAGATACGCAGTATTTT
TRBD2 | TRBJ2-7 | TRBV7-9 | NA | CASSTTGLAGDLYEQYF | TGTGCCAGCAGCACTACGGGGCTAGCGGGAGATCTATACGAGCAGTACTTC
NA | TRBJ1-1 | TRBV7-2 | NA | CASSLVLDNEAFF | TGTGCCAGCAGCTTAGTGTTGGACAACGAAGCTTTCTTT
TRBD1 | TRBJ1-2 | TRBV5-4 | NA | CASSPIGQGAFYGYTF | TGTGCCAGCAGCCCGATAGGACAGGGGGCCTTCTATGGCTACACCTTC
TRBD1 | TRBJ2-2 | TRBV4-1 | once | CASRLGQGNIAGELFF | TGCGCCAGCAGACTGGGACAGGGGAATATAGCCGGGGAGCTGTTTTTT
NA | TRBJ1-4 | TRBV5-1 | once | CASSPGRGGEKLFF | TGCGCCAGCAGCCCCGGCCGGGGAGGGGAAAAACTGTTTTTT
NA | TRBJ1-2 | TRBV7-9 | NA | CASSLSLGLDYGYTF | TGTGCCAGCAGCTTAAGCTTGGGGCTTGACTATGGCTACACCTTC
TRBD1 | TRBJ1-2 | TRBV7-2 | NA | CASSSGQGAFNYGYTF | TGTGCCAGCAGCTCCGGACAGGGGGCCTTTAACTATGGCTACACCTTC
TRBD1 | TRBJ1-4 | TRBV27 | NA | CASSFHRDSQGELFF | TGTGCCAGCAGTTTTCACAGGGACAGCCAAGGAGAACTGTTTTTT
NA | TRBJ1-2 | TRBV6-6 | NA | CASRFGGEGHGYTF | TGTGCCAGCAGATTCGGGGGGGAGGGTCATGGCTACACCTTC
NA | TRBJ2-3 | TRBV24-1 | NA | CATSDRRRGSTDTQYF | TGTGCCACCAGTGACCGTCGAAGGGGGAGCACAGATACGCAGTATTTT
TRBD2 | TRBJ2-2 | TRBV4-1 | NA | CARDDQRLAGGDTGELFF | TGCGCCAGAGACGACCAAAGACTAGCGGGAGGGGACACCGGGGAGCTGTTTTTT
NA | TRBJ2-3 | TRBV18 | NA | CASSPPGADTQYF | TGTGCCAGCTCACCGCCCGGGGCAGATACGCAGTATTTT
NA | TRBJ2-1 | TRBV7-2 | NA | CASSMRYNEQFF | TGTGCCAGCAGCATGAGATACAATGAGCAGTTCTTC
TRBD1 | TRBJ1-1 | TRBV12-3/TRBV12-4 | NA | CASGTGEAFF | TGTGCCAGCGGGACAGGAGAAGCTTTCTTT
NA | TRBJ2-5 | TRBV4-3 | NA | CASSLGRGGALQETQYF | TGCGCCAGCAGTTTGGGTAGGGGGGGGGCCCTCCAAGAGACCCAGTACTTC
TRBD1 | TRBJ2-2 | TRBV7-9 | NA | CASSPDRGLNTGELFF | TGTGCCAGCAGCCCTGACAGGGGCCTGAACACCGGGGAGCTGTTTTTT
NA | TRBJ2-2 | TRBV9 | NA | CASSGQYTGELFF | TGTGCCAGCAGCGGACAGTACACCGGGGAGCTGTTTTTT
TRBD1 | TRBJ2-7 | TRBV2 | NA | CASRSSGTGDEQYF | TGTGCCAGCAGAAGCTCCGGGACAGGGGACGAGCAGTACTTC
TRBD2 | TRBJ2-1 | TRBV7-9 | many | CASSSRTSGRPYNEQFF | TGTGCCAGCAGCTCCCGGACTAGCGGGCGCCCCTACAATGAGCAGTTCTTC
TRBD2 | TRBJ2-1 | TRBV30 | NA | CAWSVGREARNEQFF | TGTGCCTGGAGTGTCGGGCGGGAGGCCCGCAATGAGCAGTTCTTC
NA | TRBJ1-1 | TRBV5-1 | NA | CASSLEQGYEAFF | TGCGCCAGCAGCTTGGAGCAGGGATATGAAGCTTTCTTT
TRBD1 | TRBJ1-6 | TRBV7-9 | few | CASSRDRDGSPLHF | TGTGCCAGCAGCCGCGACAGGGATGGCTCACCCCTCCACTTT
TRBD2 | TRBJ2-2 | TRBV4-2 | NA | CASSLRLAGASNTGELFF | TGTGCCAGCAGCCTTCGACTAGCGGGGGCTTCGAACACCGGGGAGCTGTTTTTT
TRBD1 | TRBJ2-7 | TRBV7-8 | NA | CASSLRDRGGYEQYF | TGTGCCAGCAGCTTAAGGGACAGGGGTGGTTACGAGCAGTACTTC
NA | TRBJ2-5 | TRBV4-3 | NA | CASSHHSNKETQYF | TGCGCCAGCAGCCACCACAGTAACAAAGAGACCCAGTACTTC
NA | TRBJ2-6 | TRBV5-4 | NA | CASSFGGLGANVLTF | TGTGCCAGCAGCTTTGGAGGGCTTGGGGCCAACGTCCTGACTTTC
NA | TRBJ2-7 | TRBV5-4 | NA | CASSPTPSISYEQYF | TGTGCCAGCAGCCCGACTCCATCGATTTCCTACGAGCAGTACTTC
TRBD2 | TRBJ2-7 | TRBV3-1/TRBV3-2 | few | CASSPGLAGFEQYF | TGTGCCAGCAGCCCTGGACTAGCGGGATTCGAGCAGTACTTC
NA | TRBJ2-2 | TRBV10-1 | NA | CASSWTVPGELFF | TGCGCCAGCAGTTGGACAGTCCCCGGGGAGCTGTTTTTT
TRBD1 | TRBJ1-1 | TRBV29-1 | NA | CSVERQGGTEAFF | TGCAGCGTTGAGAGACAGGGTGGGACTGAAGCTTTCTTT